These 22 T cell receptor beta chains came from one sample sequenced in a study of OX40 agonist ivuxolimab in advanced cancers. Assay used: immunoSEQ multiplex PCR; TCRdb lists only in-frame clones, some missing. The table lists around 27,000 clones, about four fifths of them singletons. Sequenced material: CD4+ or CD8+ T cells sorted from blood, taken in a trial of the OX40 agonist ivuxolimab. The receptors shown here come from an adult with an advanced solid tumor such as melanoma, head and neck, liver or kidney cancer.

This clone has just a few counts. The V gene is TRBV2, the J gene TRBJ2-1, with 13 positions matching TRBD2. This CDR3 has 15 amino acids. Germline lookup yields CDR1 SNHLY and CDR2 FYNNEI. The V and J ends lost 4 bases and 15 bases, in that order; junction bases with no gene match: 12. CDR3 loop: CASSGTSGGAILLFF. CDR3 DNA: TGTGCCAGCAGTGGAACTAGCGGGGGGGCAATCCTGTTGTTCTTC. The full variable domain, with the rest looked up from reference TRBV2 and TRBJ2-1, is EPEVTQTPSHQVTQMGQEVILRCVPISNHLYFYWYRQILGQKVEFLVSFYNNEISEKSEIFDDQFSVERPDGSNFTLKIRSTKLEDSAMYFCASSGTSGGAILLFFGPGTRLTVL.

In its sample, this clone was seen a few times. The rearrangement joins TRBV7-6 to TRBJ2-7, with D possibly being TRBD1 (5 bases). Germline V lookup: CDR1 SGHVS, CDR2 FNYEAQ. Trimming removed 5 bases from V and 6 bases from J, with 11 bases in between. The CDR3 totals 12 residues. CDR3 protein: CASSVPQGEQYF. The CDR3 region has the DNA TGTGCCAGCAGCGTACCTCAGGGCGAGCAGTACTTC.

The V gene is TRBV7-9, the J gene TRBJ2-7; D remains unclear. The V end lost 0 bases, the J end lost 0 bases, and 6 bases lay between the germline ends. The length of the CDR3 is 14 residues. Germline assignment: CDR1 SEHNR and CDR2 FQNEAQ (reference sequence). In DNA, the CDR3 is TGTGCCAGCAGCTTAGCGGATAGCTCCTACGAGCAGTACTTC. It translates to CASSLADSSYEQYF.

The genes are TRBV28 and TRBJ2-1; D is tentatively TRBD1 or TRBD2 (5 bases each). Trimming took 4 bases from V and 2 from J, leaving 9 bases between them. This CDR3 contains 14 residues. Per the germline V gene, CDR1 is MDHEN and CDR2 is SYDVKM. The CDR3 region has the DNA TGTGCCAGCAGTTCTCGGGACCCCTACAATGAGCAGTTCTTC. This translates into CASSSRDPYNEQFF.

The chain uses TRBV15 and TRBJ2-7; D is possibly TRBD2 (6 bases). V lost 4 bases to trimming and J lost 3 bases, with 13 bases between them. The germline V gene has CDR1 LNHNV and CDR2 YYDKDF (reference sequence). The CDR3 runs 14 residues. CDR3 residues: CATSKIAEGYEQYF. CDR3 DNA: TGTGCCACCAGCAAGATAGCGGAGGGCTACGAGCAGTACTTC.

The chain joins TRBV4-1 to TRBJ2-1; D gene uncertain. The CDR3 sequence is 14 residues long. V lost 3 bases and J 7 bases, leaving 13 bases between the germline ends. CDR1 and CDR2 (germline): MGHRA, YSYEKL. DNA of the CDR3: TGCGCCAGCAGCCAGGCGTCCCGGGTGAATGAGCAGTTCTTC. Amino acids: CASSQASRVNEQFF.

This chain links TRBV11-2 with TRBJ1-2; 11 bases agree with TRBD1. CDR3 length: 15 amino acids. V dropped 5 bases and J dropped 2; count of bases not matched to a gene: 4. The germline CDR1 and CDR2 sequences are SGHAT and FQNNGV. The CDR3 loop reads CASSPGQGVNYGYTF. CDR3 DNA sequence: TGTGCCAGCAGCCCGGGACAGGGGGTAAACTATGGCTACACCTTC. Together with reference TRBV11-2 and TRBJ1-2, the CDR3 gives the full variable domain: EAGVAQSPRYKIIEKRQSVAFWCNPISGHATLYWYQQILGQGPKLLIQFQNNGVVDDSQLPKDRFSAERLKGVDSTLKIQPAKLEDSAVYLCASSPGQGVNYGYTFGSGTRLTVV.

The chain uses TRBV6-1 and TRBJ1-1; no clear D gene. The CDR3 runs to 14 residues. Germline values: CDR1 MNHNS, CDR2 SASEGT. Trimming cost V 6 bases and J 0 bases, with 11 bases left between them. The CDR3 DNA reads TGTGCCAGCAGCGAGGATTACATGAACACTGAAGCTTTCTTT. Translation gives CASSEDYMNTEAFF.

V usage is TRBV5-1 and J usage is TRBJ1-6; D is possibly TRBD1 (6 bases). This CDR3 comprises 13 residues. The V and J ends lost 0 bases and 12 bases respectively, with 10 bases between them. Looked up from germline, CDR1 is SGHRS and CDR2 is YFSETQ. The CDR3 nucleotides read TGCGCCAGCAGCTTGGCCGGGGGCATACCCCTCCACTTT. This gives the protein CASSLAGGIPLHF.

The genes are TRBV6-1 and TRBJ2-7, with D maybe TRBD1 (6 bases). Trimming removed 6 bases at V and 3 bases at J, with 12 bases between. CDR3 length: 13 amino acids. Germline V gives CDR1 MNHNS, CDR2 SASEGT. The CDR3 here is CASSYRAVYEQYF. CDR3 sequence (DNA): TGTGCCAGCAGCTACAGGGCTGTCTACGAGCAGTACTTC.

The V gene is TRBV27, the J gene TRBJ2-5, with TRBD1 matching 9 bases. Trimming removed 7 bases from V and 3 bases from J; junction bases left unmatched: 3. CDR3 length equals 13 residues. Germline CDR1 and CDR2: MNHEY and SMNVEV (reference sequence). CDR3 DNA sequence: TGTGCCAGCACCAGGACAGGGGAAGAGACCCAGTACTTC. It specifies CASTRTGEETQYF.

This clone has a single count. V gene TRBV7-7 combines with J gene TRBJ2-1; D is uncertain. V was clipped by 5 bases and J by 5 bases, with 19 bases between them. The CDR3 is 16 amino acids. Per the germline V gene, CDR1 is SSHAT and CDR2 is FNYEAQ (reference sequence). The CDR3 region is CASSPLIGQPDNEQFF. The CDR3 DNA follows: TGTGCCAGCAGCCCACTTATAGGGCAGCCAGACAATGAGCAGTTCTTC.

The V and J genes are TRBV13 and TRBJ2-1; D is undetermined. Germline V CDR1 and CDR2: PRHDT, FYEKMQ (reference sequence). The CDR3 extends over 14 amino acids. V was cut by 3 bases and J by 4 bases, with 10 bases left in between. The CDR3 loop is CASSLRLRYNEQFF. CDR3 DNA sequence: TGTGCCAGCAGCTTGCGTCTCAGATACAATGAGCAGTTCTTC.

This clone appeared a single time. The genes are TRBV28 and TRBJ1-5; 9 bases fit TRBD1. Trimming cost V 1 base and J 6 bases; bases outside gene matches: 4. Germline CDR1 MDHEN, CDR2 SYDVKM. CDR3 size: 15 residues. CDR3 region: CASSLSGQGSQPQHF. The CDR3 bases are TGTGCCAGCAGTTTATCTGGACAGGGGTCTCAGCCCCAGCATTTT.

This clone has just a few counts. The V gene is TRBV28, the J gene TRBJ1-5; 9 bases fit TRBD1. This CDR3 has 15 residues. V lost 6 bases, J lost 6 bases, and 9 bases stayed unmatched. The germline V gene encodes CDR1 MDHEN and CDR2 SYDVKM. The CDR3 here is CASSRDTGGSQPQHF. CDR3 bases: TGTGCCAGCAGCCGCGATACAGGGGGCAGTCAGCCCCAGCATTTT.

The rearrangement links TRBV28 to TRBJ1-1; 9 bases fit TRBD1. The CDR3 runs to 16 residues. Losses at the gene ends were 7 bases for V and 0 bases for J; bases not matched to a gene: 9. The germline V gene has CDR1 MDHEN and CDR2 SYDVKM. The CDR3 sequence is CASTADRGLMNTEAFF. The CDR3 DNA follows: TGTGCCAGCACCGCGGACAGGGGACTCATGAACACTGAAGCTTTCTTT. The complete variable domain, with remaining parts taken from reference TRBV28 and TRBJ1-1, reads DVKVTQSSRYLVKRTGEKVFLECVQDMDHENMFWYRQDPGLGLRLIYFSYDVKMKEKGDIPEGYSVSREKKERFSLILESASTNQTSMYLCASTADRGLMNTEAFFGQGTRLTVV.

This sequence joins TRBV15 and TRBJ1-1; D gene ambiguous. The CDR3 spans 14 residues. Germline lookup yields CDR1 LNHNV and CDR2 YYDKDF (reference sequence). V lost 0 bases, J lost 2 bases, and 7 bases lay in between. As DNA, the CDR3 is TGTGCCACCAGCAGAGACCGGGGAAACACTGAAGCTTTCTTT. Its translation: CATSRDRGNTEAFF.

Judged by abundance, this clone is medium-sized (0.01 to 0.1%). The chain joins TRBV7-6 to TRBJ2-7; 15 bases are shared with TRBD2. Germline V gene lookup returns CDR1 SGHVS and CDR2 FNYEAQ. V shed 1 base and J 9 bases; nucleotides not matched to a gene: 4. The CDR3 is 15 residues long. CDR3 sequence (DNA): TGTGCCAGCAGCTTAGGGGGACTAGCGGGAGGCGTGCAGTACTTC. This translates into CASSLGGLAGGVQYF.

The chain carries TRBV5-1 and TRBJ2-7, with D unresolved. CDR3 length equals 12 residues. The germline V gene encodes CDR1 SGHRS and CDR2 YFSETQ. With 0 bases removed from V and 5 bases from J, the gap between germline ends came to 6 bases. The CDR3 protein is CASSLGPNEQYF. DNA for the CDR3: TGCGCCAGCAGCTTGGGCCCTAACGAGCAGTACTTC.

The chain uses TRBV5-1 and TRBJ2-7; D might be TRBD1 or TRBD2, each matching 6 bases. There are 15 residues in the CDR3. V lost 0 bases and J lost 5, with 15 bases in between. Germline V gene lookup returns CDR1 SGHRS and CDR2 YFSETQ. The CDR3 DNA reads as TGCGCCAGCAGCTTGGCCGGAGGGGGAGCAAACGAGCAGTACTTC. As protein: CASSLAGGGANEQYF.

This clone was counted a single time. The rearrangement links TRBV27 to TRBJ2-1; D remains ambiguous. V was shortened by 6 bases and J by 14 bases, with 17 bases between the two germline ends. The CDR3 extends over 12 amino acids. The V gene's germline CDR1 is MNHEY and CDR2 SMNVEV (reference sequence). The CDR3 sequence is CASRSSLQVKFF. CDR3 nucleotides: TGTGCCAGCAGATCCAGTCTGCAGGTGAAGTTCTTC.

Written as DNA, the CDR3 is TGTGCCAGCAGTGAAAGGGGGGTCAGGGGGTACTATGGCTACACCTTC. It encodes CASSERGVRGYYGYTF. The chain recombines TRBV25-1 with TRBJ1-2, with 7 bases fitting TRBD1. Germline V gene sequence: CDR1 MGHDK, CDR2 SYGVNS. The CDR3 covers 16 residues. The trim removed 2 bases at V and 3 bases at J, leaving 9 bases unmatched.